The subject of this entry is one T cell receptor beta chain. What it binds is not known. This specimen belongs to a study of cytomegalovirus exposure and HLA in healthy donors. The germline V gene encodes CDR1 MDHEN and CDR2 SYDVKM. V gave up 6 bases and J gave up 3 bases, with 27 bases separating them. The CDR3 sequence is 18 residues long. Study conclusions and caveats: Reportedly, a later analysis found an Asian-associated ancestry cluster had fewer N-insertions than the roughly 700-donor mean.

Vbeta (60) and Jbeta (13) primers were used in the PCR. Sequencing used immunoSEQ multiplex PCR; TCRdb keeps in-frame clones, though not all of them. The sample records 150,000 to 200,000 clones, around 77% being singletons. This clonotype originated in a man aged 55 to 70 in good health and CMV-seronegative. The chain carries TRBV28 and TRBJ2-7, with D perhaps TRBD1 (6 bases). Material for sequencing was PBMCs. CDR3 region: CASSRTPVLQGTNYEQYF. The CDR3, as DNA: TGTGCCAGCAGCCGCACACCCGTACTACAGGGTACGAACTACGAGCAGTACTTC.